This TCR beta chain was recovered during a study of human T cells and chemical hapten exposure listed by TCRdb under 2021. About the full investigation: For sensitization, 2% DPC in acetone was applied to a roughly 2 cm by roughly 2 cm area of upper inner arm skin. Twenty-nine alopecia patients provided blood for TCR sequencing at one to four time points (pre-sensitization, 2, 6 and 24 weeks). Libraries were pooled for sequencing, and variation in per-sample TCR yields was attributed mainly to small differences in library volumes within the pool. Most of the patients in the cohort were female, and the cohort covered alopecia areata with under or over 50% scalp involvement, alopecia totalis and alopecia universalis. Blood was sampled from patients pre-sensitization (week 0) and at 2, 6 and about 24 weeks after DPC sensitization. Patch testing was done on the upper back using Finn chambers containing 0.01% DPC, and results were scored after 6 days according to International Contact Dermatitis Research Group standards. Peripheral blood TCR repertoire changes were tracked in vivo in alopecia patients during primary and secondary sensitization to the hapten diphenylcyclopropenone (DPC). Weekly therapeutic DPC doses were additionally applied to the scalp of patients throughout the roughly 22-week study period.

The sample's time point, from its label and the paper: pre-sensitization, week 0. The treatment or condition label on this specimen signifies: therapeutic diphenylcyclopropenone sensitization with weekly scalp DPC. Blood at each patch-test visit was drawn before the patch test was applied. Patients were eligible if aged 18 to 70, diagnosed with alopecia and judged suitable for DPC therapy, and pregnant patients were excluded. Total RNA was extracted from unfractionated whole blood collected in Tempus Blood RNA tubes. General study outcomes and caveats: All patients had alopecia, a presumed autoimmune disease, so their immune response might differ from that of healthy individuals. After repeated subsampling, changes were observed in the strength of the expansion versus patch-test correlation and in the threshold at which the correlation became significant. A positive correlation was found between the number of PT1 expanded TCRs and patch test score, with significance reached at thresholds 8, 16 and 32 but not 4. DPC sensitization did not change how many TCRs were above 1 in 1000 frequency, and no evidence was found of alterations in global repertoire structure. Compared with pre-sensitization or healthy control sets, expanded TCRs formed significantly more large CDR3 similarity clusters, which is consistent with antigen-driven responses.

The library was generated by RACE. Reads for this sample came from a NextSeq 500. Library preparation attached unique molecular identifiers to individual cDNA molecules for quantitative, reproducible TCR counting. Both TCR alpha and TCR beta chains were sequenced from each blood RNA sample. The original pipeline was this. The median number of TCRs per sample was around 96,000, ranging from about 20,000 to 690,600. V, J and CDR3 annotation of the TCR reads was carried out using the Decombinator software suite. For the PS versus PT1 abundance plots, all samples were subsampled to the same number of TCRs (28,000). TCRs were defined as expanded if absent before sensitization and observed at least eight times at the 2-week time point. TCRdb passed the public sequencing reads through fastp at Q25 and MiXCR, retaining productive beta sequences. Records with the same CDR3 protein are collapsed into one entry carrying the most frequent genes and DNA. TCRdb assigned the V and J calls; the authors' analysis was not used. Across this sample there are about 90,000 distinct CDR3 sequences, with 8.5% seen only once. The ten most abundant clones make up 2.5% to 3% of the sample.

The cysteine opens and the phenylalanine closes a CDR3 of 14 amino acids. Solely the CDR3 DNA is kept, with 42 bases framed from the first base. In the germline V gene, CDR1 corresponds to MGHDK and CDR2 to SYGVNS. V lost 1 base and J lost 2 bases; the stretch between them is 8 bases long. As for this clonotype: Its antigen is not yet known. Base qualities are not at hand, and no much larger clone is one base apart.

Rearrangement joined TRBV25-1 to TRBJ2-5, with no confidently assigned D gene. The sequencing used whole blood, collected in connection with sensitization to the hapten diphenylcyclopropenone (DPC). The TCR comes from a man in his forties with alopecia areata. Some clones in this sample may be carry-over from other donors' samples. In nucleotide form, the sequence is TGTGCCAGCAGTGAATTCGCTGGGCAAGAGACCCAGTACTTC. It translates as CASSEFAGQETQYF. Where the CDR3 stops, the reference TRBV25-1 and TRBJ2-5 genes take over; the full variable domain is EADIYQTPRYLVIGTGKKITLECSQTMGHDKMYWYQQDPGMELHLIHYSYGVNSTEKGDLSSESTVSRIRTEHFPLTLESARPSHTSQYLCASSEFAGQETQYFGPGTRLLVL.